Listed below are T cell receptor beta chains from one sample, sequenced in a study of blood T cells in healthy people across ages. Each CDR3 protein is one row after TCRdb ran MiXCR on the 5' RACE reads. This table has hundreds of thousands of distinct CDR3 sequences, about three fifths appearing once. Sample: blood. These receptors were obtained from a man younger than 40 in good health. Each CDR3 is given with its conserved first and last residue. Fields, in order: J gene, V gene, D gene, clone size, CDR3 protein, CDR3 DNA. The D gene is left open where the match is weak. The listing skips clone size in some rows; elsewhere it reads once, few, many or a size class.

TRBJ2-1 TRBV7-2 TRBD1 many CASSLQRGRNEQFF TGTGCCAGCAGCCTCCAGAGGGGGCGGAATGAGCAGTTCTTC
TRBJ2-7 TRBV7-9 TRBD1 - CASSVGGSDEQYF TGTGCCAGCAGCGTAGGGGGCTCAGACGAGCAGTACTTC
TRBJ2-5 TRBV7-2 - - CASSLGIAQETQYF TGTGCCAGCAGCCTCGGCATCGCCCAAGAGACCCAGTACTTC
TRBJ1-2 TRBV28 - - CASSWQGRDYGYTF TGTGCCAGCAGTTGGCAGGGGCGAGACTATGGCTACACCTTC
TRBJ2-1 TRBV7-2 - - CASSDGGREFF TGTGCCAGCAGCGACGGGGGGCGGGAGTTCTTC
TRBJ2-7 TRBV29-1 - few CSVFNAHAGDPSYEQYF TGCAGCGTCTTCAATGCCCACGCAGGAGACCCCTCCTACGAGCAGTACTTC
TRBJ1-6 TRBV7-2 - - CASTVDSGAGSPLHF TGTGCCAGCACCGTAGATTCGGGGGCGGGTTCACCCCTCCACTTT
TRBJ2-3 TRBV9 - - CASSPPGGDTQYF TGTGCCAGCAGCCCCCCCGGGGGAGATACGCAGTATTTT
TRBJ2-5 TRBV20-1 TRBD1 few CSAKDRLGQETQYF TGCAGTGCTAAGGACAGGTTGGGCCAAGAGACCCAGTACTTC
TRBJ2-5 TRBV25-1 TRBD2 few CASSEGLALAQYF TGTGCCAGCAGTGAAGGACTAGCTTTGGCCCAGTACTTC
TRBJ1-6 TRBV3-1 - - CASSQDSAGSPLHF TGTGCCAGCAGCCAGGACTCAGCGGGTTCACCCCTCCACTTT
TRBJ1-5 TRBV29-1 - - CSVGAGPNQPQHF TGCAGCGTTGGGGCAGGGCCCAATCAGCCCCAGCATTTT
TRBJ2-3 TRBV12-3/TRBV12-4 - - CASSLRGLNTDTQYF TGTGCCAGCAGTTTGCGGGGGCTCAACACAGATACGCAGTATTTT
TRBJ2-7 TRBV2 - - CASSDERRGGYEQYF TGTGCCAGCAGTGACGAACGGCGGGGAGGATACGAGCAGTACTTC
TRBJ1-6 TRBV6-6 TRBD1 few CASSYSTGGFANSPLHF TGTGCCAGCAGTTACTCAACAGGGGGCTTCGCCAATTCACCCCTCCACTTT
TRBJ2-1 TRBV7-2 - few CASSSYGNEQFF TGCGCCAGCAGCTCGTATGGCAATGAGCAGTTCTTC
TRBJ1-2 TRBV28 - - CASSFPGVPNYGHTF TGTGCCAGCAGTTTCCCCGGAGTTCCTAACTATGGCCACACCTTC
TRBJ2-7 TRBV7-2 - - CASSLDGAGTEQYF TGTGCCAGCAGCTTAGATGGGGCCGGGACCGAGCAGTACTTC
TRBJ1-5 TRBV7-9 TRBD1 - CASSLGGQFNQPQHF TGTGCCAGCAGCTTAGGGGGACAGTTCAATCAGCCCCAGCATTTT
TRBJ2-3 TRBV28 TRBD1 - CASSFEGGSTDTQYF TGTGCCAGCAGTTTTGAAGGGGGCAGCACAGATACGCAGTATTTT
TRBJ2-7 TRBV9 - - CASSVDPHTYNEQYF TGTGCCAGCAGCGTGGACCCACATACCTACAATGAGCAGTACTTC
TRBJ2-1 TRBV2 - - CASRKGASDNEQFF TGTGCCAGCAGGAAAGGGGCTAGCGACAATGAGCAGTTCTTC
TRBJ2-5 TRBV20-1 - few CSARALARVKETQYF TGCAGTGCTAGGGCGCTAGCCCGGGTGAAGGAGACCCAGTACTTC
TRBJ1-2 TRBV25-1 TRBD1 - CASSDWTGDGYTF TGTGCCAGCAGTGACTGGACAGGGGACGGCTACACCTTC
TRBJ1-6 TRBV7-9 - - CASSLGRQGGSPLHF TGTGCCAGCAGCTTAGGGCGGCAGGGAGGTTCACCCCTCCACTTT
TRBJ2-1 TRBV27 - - CASSAIRSGFNEQFF TGTGCCAGCAGTGCAATTCGATCAGGGTTCAATGAGCAGTTCTTC
TRBJ2-1 TRBV4-3 - - CASATTSGPSYNEQFF TGCGCCAGCGCCACAACAAGCGGGCCATCCTACAATGAGCAGTTCTTC
TRBJ2-1 TRBV12-3/TRBV12-4 TRBD2 - CASSLSANLAGEGEQFF TGTGCCAGCAGTTTATCGGCCAACCTAGCGGGAGAAGGTGAGCAGTTCTTC
TRBJ2-1 TRBV21-1 - - CASSKVPGDEQFF TGTGCCAGCAGCAAGGTACCAGGCGATGAGCAGTTCTTC
TRBJ2-4 TRBV21-1 - - CASSKEGRQAKNIQYF TGTGCCAGCAGCAAGGAGGGCAGGCAAGCCAAAAACATTCAGTACTTC
TRBJ2-4 TRBV6-5 TRBD2 - CASKAAGQIAKNIQYF TGTGCCAGCAAGGCAGCGGGGCAAATAGCCAAAAACATTCAGTACTTC
TRBJ2-1 TRBV20-1 TRBD2 - CSARETSGRGSYNEQFF TGCAGTGCTAGAGAGACTAGCGGGAGAGGATCCTACAATGAGCAGTTCTTC
TRBJ2-5 TRBV13 - few CASSLVGTRLREQYF TGTGCCAGCAGCTTAGTAGGTACCCGACTACGGGAGCAGTACTTC
TRBJ1-2 TRBV10-3 - - CAISGRAQGLDGYTF TGTGCCATCAGTGGGAGGGCACAGGGACTGGATGGCTACACCTTC
TRBJ2-6 TRBV20-1 - - CGARDRRVPTGANVLTF TGCGGTGCTCGTGATAGAAGGGTCCCTACTGGGGCCAACGTCCTGACTTTC
TRBJ2-5 TRBV11-2 TRBD2 many CASSLSSGAETQYF TGTGCCAGCAGCCTCAGTAGCGGGGCCGAGACCCAGTACTTC
TRBJ2-5 TRBV10-2 - - CASSESVLAETQYF TGCGCCAGCAGTGAGTCGGTGCTTGCCGAGACCCAGTACTTC
TRBJ2-5 TRBV25-1 - few CASSEQGGETQYF TGTGCCAGCAGTGAACAAGGAGGGGAGACCCAGTACTTC
TRBJ1-1 TRBV15 - - CATSRAIDTEAFF TGTGCCACCAGCAGAGCGATCGACACTGAAGCTTTCTTT
TRBJ2-7 TRBV20-1 TRBD2 few CSARRAGGASREQYF TGCAGTGCTAGGAGAGCGGGAGGGGCTTCTCGCGAGCAGTACTTC
TRBJ2-5 TRBV18 - - CASSPPVQETQYF TGTGCCAGCAGCCCACCCGTCCAAGAGACCCAGTACTTC
TRBJ1-1 TRBV7-9 - once CASSFQGTDTEAFF TGTGCCAGCAGCTTCCAGGGAACGGACACTGAAGCTTTCTTT
TRBJ1-2 TRBV27 - - CASSRAGSNYGYTF TGTGCCAGCAGCCGCGCGGGGAGCAACTATGGCTACACCTTC
TRBJ1-2 TRBV6-4 - - CASSETWNYGYTF TGTGCCAGCAGTGAGACATGGAACTATGGCTACACCTTC
TRBJ1-2 TRBV29-1 - - CSVGGSGYTF TGCAGCGTTGGGGGTAGCGGCTACACCTTC
TRBJ2-3 TRBV6-6 TRBD2 - CASSSSGRDSDTQYF TGTGCCAGCAGTTCAAGCGGGAGAGATTCAGATACGCAGTATTTT
TRBJ2-2 TRBV6-5 TRBD2 few CASTRLAGYTGELFF TGTGCCAGCACACGACTAGCGGGATACACCGGGGAGTTGTTTTTT
TRBJ2-6 TRBV7-6 - - CASSLLTRANVLTF TGTGCCAGCAGCCTCTTAACTAGGGCCAACGTCCTGACTTTC
TRBJ2-4 TRBV20-1 - - CSARALGVRNIQYF TGCAGTGCTAGAGCCCTCGGGGTCAGAAACATTCAGTACTTC
TRBJ2-5 TRBV29-1 - - CSVDQTGSEYF TGCAGCGTTGATCAGACGGGATCGGAGTACTTC
TRBJ2-5 TRBV25-1 - - CASSGRLGGTETQYF TGTGCCAGCAGTGGACGCCTAGGAGGGACGGAGACCCAGTACTTC
TRBJ2-3 TRBV20-1 TRBD2 - CSASGGHVTDTQYF TGCAGTGCGTCGGGGGGGCATGTCACAGATACGCAGTATTTT
TRBJ2-6 TRBV12-3/TRBV12-4 - few CASMYSLSGANVLTF TGTGCCAGCATGTACAGCCTAAGTGGGGCCAACGTCCTGACTTTC
TRBJ1-2 TRBV29-1 - once CSVDPGDFYGYTF TGCAGCGTTGATCCAGGGGACTTCTATGGCTACACCTTC
TRBJ2-6 TRBV29-1 TRBD1 - CSVQQGAQISGANVLTF TGCAGCGTGCAACAGGGGGCGCAAATTTCTGGGGCCAACGTCCTGACTTTC
TRBJ2-7 TRBV28 TRBD2 - CASLLAGGYNEQYF TGTGCCAGCCTCCTAGCGGGAGGGTACAATGAGCAGTACTTC
TRBJ2-1 TRBV7-9 TRBD1 - CASTMTTGGKNEQFF TGTGCCAGCACCATGACCACAGGGGGCAAAAATGAGCAGTTCTTC
TRBJ2-5 TRBV2 TRBD2 few CASSEKRGLAEETQYF TGTGCCAGCAGTGAAAAAAGAGGACTAGCAGAAGAGACCCAGTACTTC
TRBJ2-5 TRBV6-6 TRBD1 few CASRNTGGAETQYF TGTGCCAGCAGGAATACAGGGGGCGCGGAGACCCAGTACTTC
TRBJ2-7 TRBV7-9 - - CASSLGRGAAEQYF TGTGCCAGCAGCTTAGGCAGGGGGGCAGCTGAGCAGTACTTC